The T cell receptor beta chain under discussion was sequenced for a study of T-cell reconstitution after alpha-beta-depleted transplantation in children. Germline V lookup: CDR1 DFQATT, CDR2 SNEGSKA (reference sequence). Trimming left V 6 bases short and J 4 bases short, with 16 bases between. The CDR3 extends over 13 amino acids. Unique molecular identifiers were used in preparing the TCRbeta library. One entry per CDR3 protein results from TCRdb running MiXCR on the PCR reads. The sample records 360,000 or so distinct CDR3 sequences, around 21% being singletons. This clonotype was seen repeatedly, ten times or more.

The V gene is TRBV20-1, the J gene TRBJ2-7, with D perhaps matching TRBD1 (6 bases). This receptor was identified in a human donor who donated a stem cell graft to a child with acute myeloid leukemia. Sequencing was performed on PBMCs from the stem cell graft donor, taken from the stem cell graft. The CDR3 DNA follows: TGCAGTGCCACGACGAACCAGGGGTACGAGCAGTACTTC. It translates to CSATTNQGYEQYF.